A few counts support the clone carrying this TCR beta chain. The antigen is not known. This record belongs to a study of human T cells and chemical hapten exposure. Looking at the study overall: Donors were sensitized with 2% DPC on the upper inner arm. The study's findings and limits: Expanded TCRs showed more large CDR3 clusters than pre-sensitization or healthy control sets.

TCRdb processed the RACE reads anew with MiXCR; each CDR3 protein has one entry. The table lists 180,000 or so distinct CDR3 sequences, 13% to 15% of them singletons. The time point is: patch test 1, 2 weeks after DPC sensitization. Documented treatment: therapeutic diphenylcyclopropenone sensitization with weekly scalp DPC. The CDR3 spans 19 residues. The TCR was taken from a woman younger than 45 with alopecia areata. Some clones in this sample may be carry-over from other donors' samples. Sequenced here: whole blood, sampled in connection with sensitization to the hapten diphenylcyclopropenone (DPC). This rearrangement joins TRBV3-2 to TRBJ2-7; the table calls TRBD1, which could not be checked here. TRBV3-2 is marked as a pseudogene. CDR3 sequence reads: CASSPSRDRPTRGAYEQYF. For the CDR3, the DNA is TGTGCCAGCAGCCCTTCGCGGGACAGGCCTACACGAGGAGCCTACGAGCAGTACTTC.